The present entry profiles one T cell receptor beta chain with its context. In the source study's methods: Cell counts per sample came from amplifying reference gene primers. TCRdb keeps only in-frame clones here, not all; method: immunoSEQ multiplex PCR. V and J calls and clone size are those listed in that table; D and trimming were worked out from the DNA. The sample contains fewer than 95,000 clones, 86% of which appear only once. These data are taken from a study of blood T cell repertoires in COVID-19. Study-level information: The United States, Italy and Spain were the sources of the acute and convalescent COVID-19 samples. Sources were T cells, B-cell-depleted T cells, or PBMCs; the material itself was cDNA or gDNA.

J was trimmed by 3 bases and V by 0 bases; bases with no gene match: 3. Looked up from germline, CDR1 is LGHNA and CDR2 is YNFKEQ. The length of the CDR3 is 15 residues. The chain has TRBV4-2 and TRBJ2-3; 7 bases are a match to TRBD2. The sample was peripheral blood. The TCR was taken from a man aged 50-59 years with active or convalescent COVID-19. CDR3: CASSQEASGTDTQYF. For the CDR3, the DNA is TGTGCCAGCAGCCAAGAGGCTAGCGGAACAGATACGCAGTATTTT.